This passage covers 15 T cell receptor beta chains from one sample sequenced in a study of T cells in Graves' hyperthyroidism and ophthalmopathy. The investigators amplified TCR beta CDR3 regions from RNA transcripts. The HTBI primer set was used in a first-round RT-PCR of the TCR CDR3. Via MiXCR, TCRdb re-called the multiplex PCR reads, giving one row per CDR3 protein. The sample includes some 460,000 distinct CDR3 sequences, 15% to 17% of them seen just once. Material: blood. These receptors all stem from a woman aged 18-29 years with Graves' hyperthyroidism.

The sample holds many counts of this clonotype. J is TRBJ2-7 and V is TRBV5-6; 9 nucleotides agree with TRBD1. The trim removed 2 bases at V and 1 base at J, leaving 4 bases unmatched. CDR1 and CDR2 (germline): SGHDT, YYEEEE. The CDR3 is 15 amino acids. Here the CDR3 DNA reads TGTGCCAGCAGCTTACTGACAGGGGGTTCCTACGAGCAGTACTTC. It yields the protein CASSLLTGGSYEQYF.

This sequence joins TRBV5-4 and TRBJ2-3, with D tentatively TRBD2 (6 bases). The CDR3 consists of 15 residues. The V gene's germline CDR1 is SGHNT and CDR2 YYREEE (reference sequence). Trimming cost V 4 bases and J 3 bases, with 15 bases left between them. The CDR3 region is CASSRLTSQTDTQYF. CDR3 DNA: TGTGCCAGCAGCCGACTGACTAGTCAGACAGATACGCAGTATTTT.

About this clonotype: Possible read error: a much larger clone is one base away. V usage is TRBV3-1 and J usage is TRBJ2-2, with 10 bases lining up with TRBD2. This CDR3 contains 19 residues. Germline CDR1 LGHDT, CDR2 YNNKEL (reference sequence). Trimming removed 1 base from V and 2 bases from J; junction bases left unmatched: 10. CDR3 DNA sequence: TGTGCCAGCAGCCAAGGGGGGCTAGCGGGAGCGGGTAACACCGGGGAGCTGTTTTTT. Translated, it gives CASSQGGLAGAGNTGELFF. The whole variable domain, remainder taken from reference TRBV3-1 and TRBJ2-2, is DTAVSQTPKYLVTQMGNDKSIKCEQNLGHDTMYWYKQDSKKFLKIMFSYNNKELIINETVPNRFSPKSPDKAHLNLHINSLELGDSAVYFCASSQGGLAGAGNTGELFFGEGSRLTVL.

This clonotype was counted at least ten times. The chain recombines TRBV11-1 with TRBJ2-7, with unresolved D. Trimming left V 1 base short and J 7 bases short, with 11 bases between. This CDR3 region has 13 residues. CDR1 and CDR2 (germline): SGHAT, FQDESV (reference sequence). The CDR3 DNA reads as TGTGCCAGCAGCTTAGAAGTCTCGGGTGAGCAGTACTTC. It codes for CASSLEVSGEQYF.

Only a few counts were recorded for this clonotype. The chain combines TRBV29-1 with TRBJ2-7; 8 bases map to TRBD2. The CDR3 totals 15 residues. V gave up 2 bases and J gave up 1 base; unmatched junction bases: 7. Germline V lookup: CDR1 SQVTM, CDR2 ANQGSEA. The CDR3 loop is CSVESGQRGSYEQYF. The CDR3 nucleotides are TGCAGCGTTGAATCCGGCCAGCGGGGGTCCTACGAGCAGTACTTC.

V and J are TRBV7-9 and TRBJ2-2; 7 bases line up with TRBD1. Germline loops: CDR1 SEHNR, CDR2 FQNEAQ (reference sequence). The CDR3 contains 13 residues. Losses at the gene ends were 10 bases for V and 7 bases for J; bases not matched to a gene: 9. The CDR3 sequence is CATDSGDSGELFF. CDR3 bases: TGTGCCACTGATTCAGGGGACAGCGGGGAGCTGTTTTTT.

This clonotype was counted at least ten times. The chain joins TRBV15 to TRBJ2-2; 7 nucleotides line up with TRBD2. J gave up 4 bases and V 0 bases, and 8 bases lay outside the gene matches. Germline assignment: CDR1 LNHNV and CDR2 YYDKDF (reference sequence). The CDR3 contains 17 residues. For the CDR3, the DNA is TGTGCCACCAGCAGAGATCAGTGGCTAGCGGCCACCGGGGAGCTGTTTTTT. This encodes CATSRDQWLAATGELFF.

This clonotype was found many times. The chain links TRBV6-1 to TRBJ2-7; 7 bases line up with TRBD2. The CDR3 has 15 residues. V trimming: 6 bases; J trimming: 3 bases; junction bases outside the gene matches: 11. Germline assignment: CDR1 MNHNS and CDR2 SASEGT. The DNA of the CDR3 is TGTGCCAGCAGGGCCTTTCGGGGGGAGGGCTACGAGCAGTACTTC. It encodes CASRAFRGEGYEQYF.

In this sample, this clonotype turned up a few times. The V call is TRBV4-1, the J call TRBJ1-6; D gene ambiguous. The CDR3 runs 15 residues. V was shortened by 4 bases and J by 7 bases, with 14 bases between the two germline ends. Per germline, CDR1 MGHRA and CDR2 YSYEKL. DNA for the CDR3: TGCGCCAGCAGCCCCCTCGGCAGGTTAAATTCACCCCTCCACTTT. As protein: CASSPLGRLNSPLHF.

This clonotype was counted only a few times. J is TRBJ2-7 and V is TRBV3-1; 8 bases are shared with TRBD2. V trimming: 6 bases; J trimming: 9 bases; junction bases outside the gene matches: 13. The CDR3 runs to 14 residues. CDR1 LGHDT and CDR2 YNNKEL come from the germline V gene (reference sequence). CDR3 sequence: CASSPTGGLNGQYF. The CDR3 region has the DNA TGTGCCAGCAGTCCTACGGGGGGGCTCAACGGGCAGTACTTC.

In this sample, this clonotype turned up many times. Here the CDR3 DNA reads TGTGCCAGTAGTATAGCCGACAGGGGTGAAAAACTGTTTTTT. Protein sequence: CASSIADRGEKLFF. V is TRBV19 and J is TRBJ1-4; 8 nucleotides match TRBD1. V shed 1 base and J 7 bases; nucleotides not matched to a gene: 2. CDR1 and CDR2 (germline): LNHDA, SQIVND (reference sequence). This CDR3 contains 14 residues.

This clonotype was picked up many times. The V gene is TRBV3-1, the J gene TRBJ2-7; 10 bases agree with TRBD2. This CDR3 comprises 14 residues. Trimming removed 6 bases from V and 7 bases from J; junction bases left unmatched: 9. The germline V gene has CDR1 LGHDT and CDR2 YNNKEL (reference sequence). The CDR3 is CASRRLAGSGEQYF. The CDR3 DNA reads TGTGCCAGCAGGCGACTAGCGGGCTCGGGGGAGCAGTACTTC.

This clonotype was detected many times. V is TRBV6-1 and J is TRBJ1-2; 7 bases align to TRBD1. Per the germline V gene, CDR1 is MNHNS and CDR2 is SASEGT. The CDR3 is made up of 15 amino acids. With V trimmed by 2 bases and J by 4 bases, 7 bases remained unmatched. The CDR3 bases are TGTGCCAGCAGTGAAATCCCGACAGGGCGCTATGGCTACACCTTC. Its translation: CASSEIPTGRYGYTF.

The V call is TRBV9, the J call TRBJ1-2, with D unresolved. This CDR3 comprises 14 residues. Germline loops: CDR1 SGDLS, CDR2 YYNGEE. V gave up 5 bases and J gave up 8 bases, with 19 bases separating them. In DNA, the CDR3 is TGTGCCAGCAGGGGAGAAGGCACCCCGGGAGGCTACACCTTC. It encodes CASRGEGTPGGYTF. Full variable domain (outside the CDR3, taken from reference TRBV9 and TRBJ1-2): DSGVTQTPKHLITATGQRVTLRCSPRSGDLSVYWYQQSLDQGLQFLIQYYNGEERAKGNILERFSAQQFPDLHSELNLSSLELGDSALYFCASRGEGTPGGYTFGSGTRLTVV.

The chain couples TRBV6-1 to TRBJ1-5; 8 nucleotides line up with TRBD1. CDR1 MNHNS and CDR2 SASEGT come from the germline V gene. This CDR3 is 15 amino acids long. V was clipped by 6 bases and J by 4 bases; unmatched bases: 8. The DNA of the CDR3 is TGTGCCAGCAGCTGGGGACAGGAGATAAATCAGCCCCAGCATTTT. It translates to CASSWGQEINQPQHF.